This T cell receptor (beta chain) is from a study of response to subunit inactivated influenza vaccine. Study-wide points: Seasonal influenza vaccination, on each occasion, was suggested by the authors to recruit few new T cells.

With regard to this clonotype: Antigen: not known.

TCRdb passed the RT-PCR reads through MiXCR, listing each CDR3 protein once. The table records fewer than 800,000 distinct CDR3 sequences, approximately 15% of them present only once. Sequencing was performed on PBMCs from blood, taken less than 13 days after vaccination. This TCR was recovered from a man aged 50 or older who received an inactivated influenza vaccine.

Written as DNA, the CDR3 is TGTGCCAGCAGTTCGGGACTAGAGTTTGTCGCAGATACGCAGTATTTT. Translating it yields CASSSGLEFVADTQYF. The V call is TRBV27, the J call TRBJ2-3, with TRBD2 identical over 8 bases. CDR1 is MNHEY and CDR2 is SMNVEV in the germline V gene (reference sequence). V shed 4 bases and J 4 bases; nucleotides not matched to a gene: 10. This CDR3 region has 16 residues.